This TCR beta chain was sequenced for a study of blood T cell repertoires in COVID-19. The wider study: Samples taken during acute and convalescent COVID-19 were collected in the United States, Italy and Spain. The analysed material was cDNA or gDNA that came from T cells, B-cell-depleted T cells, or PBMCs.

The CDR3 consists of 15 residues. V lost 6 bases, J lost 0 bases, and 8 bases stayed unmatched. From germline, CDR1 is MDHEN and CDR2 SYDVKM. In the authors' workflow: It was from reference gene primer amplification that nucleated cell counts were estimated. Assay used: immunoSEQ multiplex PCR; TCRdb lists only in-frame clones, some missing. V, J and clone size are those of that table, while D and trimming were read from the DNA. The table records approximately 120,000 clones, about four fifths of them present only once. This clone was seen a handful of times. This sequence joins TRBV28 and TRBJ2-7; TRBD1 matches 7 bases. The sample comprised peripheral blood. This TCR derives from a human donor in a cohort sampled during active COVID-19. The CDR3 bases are TGTGCCAGCAGCACTACAGGGGCTACCTCCTACGAGCAGTACTTC. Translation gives CASSTTGATSYEQYF.